Sequencing of this T cell receptor beta chain was carried out in a study of T-cell memory formation after mild COVID-19. This clonotype turned up a few times. V lost 4 bases and J lost 3, with 19 bases in between. CDR1 and CDR2 from the germline V gene are SGDLS and YYNGEE. The CDR3 covers 17 residues. MiXCR was run by TCRdb on the 5' RACE reads, yielding one entry per CDR3 protein. The repertoire holds roughly 410,000 distinct CDR3 sequences, with less than 25% as singletons. The chain uses TRBV9 and TRBJ2-2; possible D gene TRBD2, 6 bases. The sequence was collected from an adult woman who had mild COVID-19 (a few samples of this study predate the infection). Cell type and time point are not known. What was sequenced was PBMCs or a T cell subset sorted from them (not recorded which). The CDR3, as DNA: TGTGCCAGCAGCCCTAAACGGGGACTGCGAGACACCGGGGAGCTGTTTTTT. Its translation is CASSPKRGLRDTGELFF.